This T cell receptor beta chain was documented in a study of shared clonotypes between healthy human individuals. The CDR3 is 15 residues long. Deletions cut 2 bases from V and 3 bases from J, with 11 bases between. Germline V lookup: CDR1 SGHTA, CDR2 FQGNSA. Regarding the study as a whole: It was anticipated that sequencing depth would influence how many clonotypes donors shared. Rarefaction revealed incomplete sorted-subset sequencing despite large depth. The sharing of roughly 5% of naive CD4 clonotypes was seen across a handful of donors.

Repertoires were generated with immunoSEQ multiplex PCR, while TCRdb's copy carries only in-frame clones and drops some. Of over 850,000 clones in the sample, around three quarters were seen once. This clone was seen a handful of times. Its target is unknown. V usage is TRBV7-2 and J usage is TRBJ1-5, with D possibly matching TRBD1 (6 bases). The specimen sequenced was memory CD4+ T cells from PBMCs. As for subset: CD45RA-negative fraction. The clonotype comes from a man younger than 35 in good health. Some clones in this sample may be carry-over from other donors' samples. The CDR3 DNA follows: TGTGCCAGCAGCTTATTTTCAGGGGTCAATCAGCCCCAGCATTTT. It is translated as CASSLFSGVNQPQHF.